Below, 24 T cell receptor beta chains from the same sample are listed, as sequenced in a study of cytomegalovirus exposure and HLA in healthy donors. The method was immunoSEQ multiplex PCR; TCRdb's version includes in-frame clones alone and lacks a portion of them. The table lists 110,000 to 150,000 clones, approximately 87% of them singletons. Sequencing was done on a sample of PBMCs. These receptors originate from a man younger than 35 in good health and CMV-seronegative.

The chain is built from TRBV18 and TRBJ2-7, with a tentative D call TRBD1 (6 bases). Germline values: CDR1 KGHSH, CDR2 LQKENI. This CDR3 region has 15 residues. Trimming took 0 bases from V and 0 from J, leaving 9 bases between them. The DNA for the CDR3 is TGTGCCAGCTCACCACCGCAGGGGCCCTCCTACGAGCAGTACTTC. Protein product: CASSPPQGPSYEQYF. The full variable domain, rest sourced from reference TRBV18 and TRBJ2-7, is NAGVMQNPRHLVRRRGQEARLRCSPMKGHSHVYWYRQLPEEGLKFMVYLQKENIIDESGMPKERFSAEFPKEGPSILRIQQVVRGDSAAYFCASSPPQGPSYEQYFGPGTRLTVT.

The rearrangement links TRBV20-1 to TRBJ2-1, with D uncertain. The CDR3 consists of 11 residues. The germline gives CDR1 DFQATT, CDR2 SNEGSKA (reference sequence). V lost 6 bases and J 7 bases, leaving 10 bases between the germline ends. Written as DNA, the CDR3 is TGCAGTGCGCGCAATGGTAATGAGCAGTTCTTC. Translation gives CSARNGNEQFF.

The CDR3, as DNA: TGTGCCACCAGCAGAGGGGGCTTCTACGAGCAGTACTTC. It codes for CATSRGGFYEQYF. The chain employs TRBV15 and TRBJ2-7; D might be TRBD1 (5 bases). V gave up 1 base and J gave up 3 bases, with 7 bases separating them. This CDR3 comprises 13 residues. Germline assignment: CDR1 LNHNV and CDR2 YYDKDF (reference sequence).

The chain joins TRBV6-5 to TRBJ1-2; D not resolved. V lost 2 bases and J 4 bases, leaving 8 bases between the germline ends. Germline lookup yields CDR1 MNHEY and CDR2 SVGAGI. The CDR3 consists of 13 residues. CDR3 protein: CASSYGALYGYTF. The CDR3 DNA reads as TGTGCCAGCAGTTACGGAGCCCTCTATGGCTACACCTTC.

This clone was recorded a few times. V usage is TRBV5-6 and J usage is TRBJ2-2; weak D call: TRBD2 (6 bases). Germline CDR1 reads SGHDT; CDR2 reads YYEEEE. Trimming stripped 5 bases from V and 1 base from J, with 18 bases between. The CDR3 loop spans 17 amino acids. The CDR3 is CASSRTEGRGNTGELFF. Here the CDR3 DNA reads TGTGCCAGCAGTCGCACAGAGGGGCGGGGGAACACCGGGGAGCTGTTTTTT.

The chain is built from TRBV10-3 and TRBJ2-3; 12 bases match TRBD1. CDR1 ENHRY and CDR2 SYGVKD come from the germline V gene. With 0 bases clipped from V and 5 bases from J, the junction kept 6 bases outside the gene matches. This CDR3 has 17 amino acids. CDR3 region: CAISESRDRGHRDTQYF. DNA for the CDR3: TGTGCCATCAGTGAGTCTAGGGACAGGGGGCATAGAGATACGCAGTATTTT.

The chain combines TRBV2 with TRBJ2-1; D unclear. The CDR3 spans 13 residues. Germline V gene data show CDR1 as SNHLY and CDR2 as FYNNEI. Trimming shortened V by 3 bases and J by 4 bases, and 7 bases separated the two germline ends. CDR3: CASSDERYNEQFF. As DNA, the CDR3 is TGTGCCAGCAGTGATGAGAGATACAATGAGCAGTTCTTC.

The V call is TRBV5-1, the J call TRBJ2-5, with D possibly TRBD1 on 6 matching bases. The CDR3 sequence is 15 residues long. Germline CDR1 and CDR2: SGHRS and YFSETQ. V gave up 2 bases and J gave up 1 base, with 12 bases separating them. The CDR3 here is CASSFRTAFQETQYF. The CDR3, as DNA: TGCGCCAGCAGCTTTCGGACAGCCTTCCAAGAGACCCAGTACTTC.

Here the CDR3 DNA reads TGTGCCAGCAGCTCCAGACTAGCGGGGGCCCAGAACACCGGGGAGCTGTTTTTT. This codes for CASSSRLAGAQNTGELFF. The gene calls are TRBV11-2 and TRBJ2-2; 12 bases line up with TRBD2. This CDR3 spans 18 amino acids. V gave up 4 bases and J gave up 1 base; unmatched junction bases: 7. Germline lookup yields CDR1 SGHAT and CDR2 FQNNGV.

The rearrangement links TRBV2 to TRBJ2-1; D may be TRBD2 (5 bases). There are 13 residues in the CDR3. V was shortened by 5 bases and J by 8 bases, with 13 bases between the two germline ends. Germline assignment: CDR1 SNHLY and CDR2 FYNNEI. This CDR3 is CASSPRVGYEQFF. DNA of the CDR3: TGTGCCAGCAGTCCGAGGGTTGGGTATGAGCAGTTCTTC.

The rearrangement uses TRBV2 and TRBJ1-4, with TRBD1 identical over 7 bases. Looked up from germline, CDR1 is SNHLY and CDR2 is FYNNEI. CDR3 length: 14 amino acids. V gave up 6 bases and J gave up 8 bases; unmatched junction bases: 9. The CDR3 nucleotides read TGTGCCAGCAGAGAAAGACAGGGTCTGGAAAAACTGTTTTTT. Encoded protein: CASRERQGLEKLFF. Complete variable domain (other parts from reference TRBV2 and TRBJ1-4): EPEVTQTPSHQVTQMGQEVILRCVPISNHLYFYWYRQILGQKVEFLVSFYNNEISEKSEIFDDQFSVERPDGSNFTLKIRSTKLEDSAMYFCASRERQGLEKLFFGSGTQLSVL.

This chain joins TRBV9 and TRBJ2-4; TRBD1 agrees at 7 bases. The germline V gene encodes CDR1 SGDLS and CDR2 YYNGEE. The CDR3 has 15 residues. V shed 3 bases, J shed 4 bases, and the junction held 7 bases outside the gene matches. DNA of the CDR3: TGTGCCAGCAGCGCCCCCGGGACAGCGAAAAACATTCAGTACTTC. Its translation is CASSAPGTAKNIQYF.

V and J are TRBV2 and TRBJ2-2, with TRBD1 matching 7 bases. The trim removed 8 bases at V and 5 bases at J, leaving 5 bases unmatched. The germline CDR1 and CDR2 sequences are SNHLY and FYNNEI. The CDR3 is made up of 13 amino acids. The CDR3 spells CASHRGRTGELFF. CDR3 nucleotide sequence: TGTGCCAGCCACAGGGGAAGGACCGGGGAGCTGTTTTTT.

The CDR3 sequence: CASSLGTSGIQETQYF. The CDR3 DNA reads TGTGCCAGCAGTTTAGGGACTAGCGGAATTCAAGAGACCCAGTACTTC. The chain carries TRBV28 and TRBJ2-5; 11 positions agree with TRBD2. V dropped 2 bases and J dropped 2; count of bases not matched to a gene: 4. The germline CDR1 and CDR2 sequences are MDHEN and SYDVKM. This CDR3 has 16 amino acids.

The genes are TRBV7-2 and TRBJ2-5; D may be TRBD1 (5 bases). The V gene lost 0 bases and the J gene lost 4 bases, with 12 bases spanning the gap. The CDR3 loop spans 15 amino acids. Germline V lookup: CDR1 SGHTA, CDR2 FQGNSA. The CDR3 is CASSLAGARIETQYF. As DNA, the CDR3 is TGTGCCAGCAGCTTAGCAGGGGCGAGAATAGAGACCCAGTACTTC.

The chain is built from TRBV15 and TRBJ1-4; D might be TRBD1 (5 bases). The CDR3 has 15 amino acids. Germline lookup yields CDR1 LNHNV and CDR2 YYDKDF (reference sequence). V lost 3 bases, J lost 2 bases, and 10 bases lay in between. The CDR3 loop reads CATSSRTLTNEKLFF. In nucleotides, the CDR3 is TGTGCCACCAGCAGCCGGACACTTACTAATGAAAAACTGTTTTTT.

The J gene is TRBJ1-1, the V gene TRBV7-2, with D uncertain. Germline CDR1 reads SGHTA; CDR2 reads FQGNSA. V was pared by 3 bases and J by 3 bases, with 8 bases between. The CDR3 covers 13 residues. CDR3 sequence reads: CASSFQVDTEAFF. The CDR3 region has the DNA TGTGCCAGCAGCTTCCAGGTTGACACTGAAGCTTTCTTT.

The chain joins TRBV9 to TRBJ2-1; D might be TRBD1 (6 bases). Per the germline V gene, CDR1 is SGDLS and CDR2 is YYNGEE. This CDR3 spans 18 amino acids. The V end was cut by 4 bases, the J end by 0 bases, with 20 bases between. The DNA for the CDR3 is TGTGCCAGCAGCTCACGACAGGTCTCCCCGAGCTCCTACAATGAGCAGTTCTTC. As protein: CASSSRQVSPSSYNEQFF.

This clone was recorded a few times. The chain employs TRBV5-6 and TRBJ2-3, with 7 positions matching TRBD1. The trim removed 4 bases at V and 7 bases at J, leaving 3 bases unmatched. The CDR3 has 12 amino acids. Germline CDR1 SGHDT, CDR2 YYEEEE. The chain's CDR3 is CASSPGQNTQYF. The CDR3 DNA reads as TGTGCCAGCAGCCCGGGACAGAATACGCAGTATTTT.

This clone was counted a single time. The chain couples TRBV5-1 to TRBJ2-3; 8 nucleotides agree with TRBD2. V was clipped by 0 bases and J by 2 bases; unmatched bases: 8. The CDR3 sequence is 17 residues long. From germline, CDR1 is SGHRS and CDR2 YFSETQ. The CDR3 spells CASSLVSSGSVTDTQYF. CDR3 bases: TGCGCCAGCAGCTTGGTTTCGAGCGGGAGCGTCACAGATACGCAGTATTTT.

The chain recombines TRBV7-6 with TRBJ1-2; the D is unclear. Per the germline V gene, CDR1 is SGHVS and CDR2 is FNYEAQ. V was pared by 1 base and J by 7 bases, with 13 bases between. This CDR3 is built from 14 residues. The CDR3 sequence is CASSLDSGGSGYTF. In DNA, the CDR3 is TGTGCCAGCAGCTTAGATTCGGGAGGGTCTGGCTACACCTTC.

This chain joins TRBV30 and TRBJ2-5; 8 positions match TRBD1. V lost 3 bases to trimming and J lost 5 bases; unmatched junction nucleotides: 23. The CDR3 totals 19 residues. The germline gives CDR1 GTSNPN, CDR2 SVGIG (reference sequence). For the CDR3, the DNA is TGTGCCTGGAGCAACCATTCCAGGGGGCGCTTGGATTCACCGGAGACCCAGTACTTC. Amino acid sequence: CAWSNHSRGRLDSPETQYF.

CDR3 residues: CASSPGTGGRVGQETQYF. CDR3 sequence (DNA): TGTGCCAGCAGCCCCGGGACAGGGGGCCGAGTAGGGCAAGAGACCCAGTACTTC. The chain couples TRBV13 to TRBJ2-5; 12 bases are a match to TRBD1. Germline CDR1 and CDR2: PRHDT and FYEKMQ (reference sequence). The CDR3 length is 18 residues. Trimming at V came to 5 bases and at J to 2 bases, leaving 12 bases not matched to a gene.

This clone turned up a few times. The chain uses TRBV7-9 and TRBJ1-2, with TRBD1 matching 9 bases. With 4 bases clipped from V and 0 bases from J, the junction kept 3 bases outside the gene matches. Germline CDR1 is SEHNR and CDR2 is FQNEAQ (reference sequence). The length of the CDR3 is 15 residues. Here the CDR3 reads CASSSGTGSNYGYTF. DNA for the CDR3: TGTGCCAGCAGCTCCGGGACAGGGTCTAACTATGGCTACACCTTC.